This TCR beta chain originates from a study of T-cell reconstitution after alpha-beta-depleted transplantation in children. This clonotype was detected only a few times. As it was prepared, the TCRbeta library received unique molecular identifiers. TCRdb fed the PCR reads into MiXCR, producing one record per CDR3 protein. The sample has about 640,000 distinct CDR3 sequences; around 16% are singletons. The CDR3 sequence is 14 residues long. The V and J ends lost 6 bases and 1 base, in that order; junction bases with no gene match: 4. The germline gives CDR1 MDHEN, CDR2 SYDVKM. The input for sequencing was PBMCs from the stem cell graft donor, taken from the stem cell graft. The chain links TRBV28 to TRBJ2-3, with 7 bases aligning to TRBD1. The source is a human donor who donated a stem cell graft to a child with acute myeloid leukemia. The CDR3 region is CASRRTGRTDTQYF. The DNA for the CDR3 is TGTGCCAGCAGAAGGACAGGCCGCACAGATACGCAGTATTTT. Combining the CDR3 with reference TRBV28 and TRBJ2-3 gives the whole variable domain DVKVTQSSRYLVKRTGEKVFLECVQDMDHENMFWYRQDPGLGLRLIYFSYDVKMKEKGDIPEGYSVSREKKERFSLILESASTNQTSMYLCASRRTGRTDTQYFGPGTRLTVL.